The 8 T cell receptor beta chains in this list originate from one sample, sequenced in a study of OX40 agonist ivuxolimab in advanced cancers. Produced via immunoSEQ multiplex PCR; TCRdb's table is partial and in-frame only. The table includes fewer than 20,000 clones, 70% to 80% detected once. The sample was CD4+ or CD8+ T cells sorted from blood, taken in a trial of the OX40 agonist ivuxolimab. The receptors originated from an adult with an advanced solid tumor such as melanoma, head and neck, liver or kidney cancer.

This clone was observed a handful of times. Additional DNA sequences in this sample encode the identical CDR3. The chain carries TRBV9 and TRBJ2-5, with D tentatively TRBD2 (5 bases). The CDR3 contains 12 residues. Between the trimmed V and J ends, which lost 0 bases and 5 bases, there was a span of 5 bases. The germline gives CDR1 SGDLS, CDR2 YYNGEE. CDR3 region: CASSVGGETQYF. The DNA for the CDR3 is TGTGCCAGCAGCGTAGGAGGGGAGACCCAGTACTTC.

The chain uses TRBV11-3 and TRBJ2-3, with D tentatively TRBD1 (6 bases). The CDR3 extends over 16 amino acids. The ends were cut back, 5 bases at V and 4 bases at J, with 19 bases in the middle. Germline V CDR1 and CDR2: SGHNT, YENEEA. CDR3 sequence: CASSARGTGNADTQYF. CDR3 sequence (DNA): TGTGCCAGCAGCGCCCGGGGAACAGGGAACGCAGATACGCAGTATTTT.

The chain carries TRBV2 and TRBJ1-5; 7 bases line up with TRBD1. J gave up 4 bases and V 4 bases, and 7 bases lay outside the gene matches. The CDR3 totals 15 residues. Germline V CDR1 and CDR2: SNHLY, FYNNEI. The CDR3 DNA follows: TGTGCCAGCAGTGGACAGGGAACGAGGAATCAGCCCCAGCATTTT. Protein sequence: CASSGQGTRNQPQHF. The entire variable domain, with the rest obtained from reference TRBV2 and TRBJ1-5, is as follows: EPEVTQTPSHQVTQMGQEVILRCVPISNHLYFYWYRQILGQKVEFLVSFYNNEISEKSEIFDDQFSVERPDGSNFTLKIRSTKLEDSAMYFCASSGQGTRNQPQHFGDGTRLSIL.

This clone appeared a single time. In DNA form, the CDR3 reads TGCGCCAGCAGCTTACTAGTCTACAATGAGCAGTTCTTC. It encodes CASSLLVYNEQFF. V usage is TRBV5-1 and J usage is TRBJ2-1, with D possibly being TRBD2 (5 bases). This CDR3 has 13 residues. Trimming removed 2 bases from V and 3 bases from J, with 6 bases in between. The germline CDR1 and CDR2 sequences are SGHRS and YFSETQ.

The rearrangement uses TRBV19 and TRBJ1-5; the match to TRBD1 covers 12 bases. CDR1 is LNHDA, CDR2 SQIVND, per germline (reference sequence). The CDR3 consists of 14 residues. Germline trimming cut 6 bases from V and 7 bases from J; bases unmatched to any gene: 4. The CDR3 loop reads CASRGQGAGQPQHF. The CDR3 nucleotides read TGTGCCAGTAGGGGACAGGGGGCAGGACAGCCCCAGCATTTT.

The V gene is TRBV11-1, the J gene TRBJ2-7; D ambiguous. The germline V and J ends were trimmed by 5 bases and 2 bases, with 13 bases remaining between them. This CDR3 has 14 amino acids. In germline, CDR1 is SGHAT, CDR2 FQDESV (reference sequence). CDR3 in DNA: TGTGCCAGCAGCCGACGGCGGCCCCCCTACGAGCAGTACTTC. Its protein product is CASSRRRPPYEQYF.

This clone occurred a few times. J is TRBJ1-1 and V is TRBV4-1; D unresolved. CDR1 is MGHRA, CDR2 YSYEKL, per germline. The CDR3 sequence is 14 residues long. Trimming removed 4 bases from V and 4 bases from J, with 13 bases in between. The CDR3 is CASSLTARGTEAFF. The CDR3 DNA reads TGCGCCAGCAGCCTCACGGCGCGGGGCACTGAAGCTTTCTTT.

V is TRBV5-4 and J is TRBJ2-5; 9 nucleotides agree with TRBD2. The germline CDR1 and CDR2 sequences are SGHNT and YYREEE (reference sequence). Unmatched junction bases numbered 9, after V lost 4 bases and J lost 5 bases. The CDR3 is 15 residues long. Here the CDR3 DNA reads TGTGCCAGCAGCCGCGGAGCGGGGGGCATGGAGACCCAGTACTTC. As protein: CASSRGAGGMETQYF.